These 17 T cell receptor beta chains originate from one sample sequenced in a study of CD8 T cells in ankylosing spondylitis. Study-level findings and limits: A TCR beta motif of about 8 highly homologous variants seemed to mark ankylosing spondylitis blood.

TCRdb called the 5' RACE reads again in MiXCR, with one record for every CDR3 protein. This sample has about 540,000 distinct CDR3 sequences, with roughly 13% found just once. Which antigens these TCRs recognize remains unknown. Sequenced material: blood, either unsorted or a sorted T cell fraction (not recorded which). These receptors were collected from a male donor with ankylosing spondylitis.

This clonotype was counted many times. The CDR3 DNA reads TGTGCCAGCAGTTTCCGGACTGGGGTTGGGCAGCCCCAGCATTTT. It is translated as CASSFRTGVGQPQHF. V usage is TRBV12-3 or TRBV12-4 and J usage is TRBJ1-5, with D uncertain. Trimming shortened V by 3 bases and J by 7 bases, and 16 bases separated the two germline ends. This CDR3 comprises 15 residues.

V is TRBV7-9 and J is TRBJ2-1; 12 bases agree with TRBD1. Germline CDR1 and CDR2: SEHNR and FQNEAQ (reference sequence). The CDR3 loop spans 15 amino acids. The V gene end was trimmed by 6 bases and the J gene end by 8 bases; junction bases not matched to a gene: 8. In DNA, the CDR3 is TGTGCCAGCAGAAACCGGGACAGGGGGCCATATGAGCAGTTCTTC. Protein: CASRNRDRGPYEQFF.

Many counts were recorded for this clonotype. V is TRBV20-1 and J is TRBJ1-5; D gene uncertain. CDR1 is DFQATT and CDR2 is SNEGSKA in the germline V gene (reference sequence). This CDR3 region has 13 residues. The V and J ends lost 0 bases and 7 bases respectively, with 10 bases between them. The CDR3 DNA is TGCAGTGCTAGAGATACCCTTCAACAGCCCCAGCATTTT. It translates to CSARDTLQQPQHF.

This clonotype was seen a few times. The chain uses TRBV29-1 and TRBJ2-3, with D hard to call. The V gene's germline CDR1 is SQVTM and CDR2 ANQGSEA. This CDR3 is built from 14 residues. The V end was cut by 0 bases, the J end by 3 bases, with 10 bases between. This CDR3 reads CSVEEGMRTDTQYF. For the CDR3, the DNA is TGCAGCGTTGAAGAGGGAATGAGAACAGATACGCAGTATTTT.

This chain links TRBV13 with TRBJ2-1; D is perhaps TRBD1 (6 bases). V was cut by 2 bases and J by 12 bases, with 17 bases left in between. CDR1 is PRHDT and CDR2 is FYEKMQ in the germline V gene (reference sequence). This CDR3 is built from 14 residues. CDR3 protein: CASSLPAARGSQFF. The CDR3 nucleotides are TGTGCCAGCAGCTTACCGGCCGCGAGGGGGTCGCAGTTCTTC.

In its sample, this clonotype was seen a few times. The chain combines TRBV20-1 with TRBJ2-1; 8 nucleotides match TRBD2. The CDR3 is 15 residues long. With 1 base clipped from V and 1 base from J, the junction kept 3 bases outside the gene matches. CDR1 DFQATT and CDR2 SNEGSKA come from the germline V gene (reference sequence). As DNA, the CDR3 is TGCAGTGCTAGAGGAGGCGGGAGGTCCTACAATGAGCAGTTCTTC. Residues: CSARGGGRSYNEQFF.

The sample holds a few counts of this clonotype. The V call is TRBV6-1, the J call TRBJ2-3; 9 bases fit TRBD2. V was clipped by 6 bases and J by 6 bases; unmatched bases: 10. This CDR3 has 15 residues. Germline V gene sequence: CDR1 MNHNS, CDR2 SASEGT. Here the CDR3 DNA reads TGTGCCAGCAGCTTCGAAGCGGGAGGTGGGGATACGCAGTATTTT. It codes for CASSFEAGGGDTQYF.

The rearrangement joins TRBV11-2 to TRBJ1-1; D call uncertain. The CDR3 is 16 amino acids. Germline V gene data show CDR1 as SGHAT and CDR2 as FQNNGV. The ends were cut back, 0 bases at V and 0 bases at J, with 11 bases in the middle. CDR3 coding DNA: TGTGCCAGCAGCTTAGAACCAGGAGACCTGAACACTGAAGCTTTCTTT. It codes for CASSLEPGDLNTEAFF.

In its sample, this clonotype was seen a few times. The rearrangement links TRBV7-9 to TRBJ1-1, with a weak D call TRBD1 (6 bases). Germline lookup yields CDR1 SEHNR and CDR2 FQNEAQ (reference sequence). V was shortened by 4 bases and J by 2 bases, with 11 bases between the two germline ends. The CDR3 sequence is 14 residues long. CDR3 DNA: TGTGCCAGCAGCTCCGGGACAACTAACACTGAAGCTTTCTTT. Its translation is CASSSGTTNTEAFF.

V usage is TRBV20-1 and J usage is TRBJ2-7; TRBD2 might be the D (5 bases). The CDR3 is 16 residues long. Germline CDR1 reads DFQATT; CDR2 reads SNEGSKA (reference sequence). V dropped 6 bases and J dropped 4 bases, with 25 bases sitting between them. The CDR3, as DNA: TGCAGTGCCGACCCCTTAGCTGGGAGCGTACAGTACGAGCAGTACTTC. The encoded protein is CSADPLAGSVQYEQYF.

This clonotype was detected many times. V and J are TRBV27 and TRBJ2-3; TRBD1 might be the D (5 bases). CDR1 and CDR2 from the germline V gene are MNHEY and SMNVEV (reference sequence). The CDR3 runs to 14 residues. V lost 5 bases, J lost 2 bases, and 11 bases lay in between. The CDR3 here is CASSPKTVTDTQYF. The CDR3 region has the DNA TGTGCCAGCAGTCCGAAGACAGTCACAGATACGCAGTATTTT.

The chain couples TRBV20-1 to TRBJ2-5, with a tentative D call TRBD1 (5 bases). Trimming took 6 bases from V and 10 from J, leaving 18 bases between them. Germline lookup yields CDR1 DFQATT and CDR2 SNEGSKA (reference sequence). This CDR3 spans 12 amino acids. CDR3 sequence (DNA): TGCAGTGCCTACTCTGCTAGGGGAATCCAGTACTTC. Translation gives CSAYSARGIQYF.

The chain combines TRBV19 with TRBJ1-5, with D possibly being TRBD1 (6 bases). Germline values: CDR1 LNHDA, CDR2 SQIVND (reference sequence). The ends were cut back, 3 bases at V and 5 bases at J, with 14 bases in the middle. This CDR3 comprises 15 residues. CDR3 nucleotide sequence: TGTGCCAGTAGTATTCAGGGGCAGGGGTATCAGCCCCAGCATTTT. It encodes CASSIQGQGYQPQHF.

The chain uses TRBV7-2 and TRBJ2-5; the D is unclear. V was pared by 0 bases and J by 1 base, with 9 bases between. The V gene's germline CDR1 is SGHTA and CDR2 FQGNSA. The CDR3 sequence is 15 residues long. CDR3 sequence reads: CASSLASSSQETQYF. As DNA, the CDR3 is TGTGCCAGCAGCTTAGCCTCTAGTTCCCAAGAGACCCAGTACTTC. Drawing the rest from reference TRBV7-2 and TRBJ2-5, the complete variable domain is GAGVSQSPSNKVTEKGKDVELRCDPISGHTALYWYRQSLGQGLEFLIYFQGNSAPDKSGLPSDRFSAERTGGSVSTLTIQRTQQEDSAVYLCASSLASSSQETQYFGPGTRLLVL.

In DNA form, the CDR3 reads TGCGCCAGCAAGGAGCCCATGAACACTGAAGCTTTCTTT. This sequence encodes CASKEPMNTEAFF. The chain couples TRBV5-1 to TRBJ1-1; D ambiguous. V dropped 6 bases and J dropped 0 bases, with 9 bases sitting between them. CDR1 is SGHRS, CDR2 YFSETQ, per germline. This CDR3 has 13 residues.

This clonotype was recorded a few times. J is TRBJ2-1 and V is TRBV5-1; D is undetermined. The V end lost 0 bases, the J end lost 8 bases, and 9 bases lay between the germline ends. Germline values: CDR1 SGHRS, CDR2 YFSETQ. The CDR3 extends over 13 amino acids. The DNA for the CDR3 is TGCGCCAGCAGCTTGGCAGCTACGGATGAGCAGTTCTTC. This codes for CASSLAATDEQFF.

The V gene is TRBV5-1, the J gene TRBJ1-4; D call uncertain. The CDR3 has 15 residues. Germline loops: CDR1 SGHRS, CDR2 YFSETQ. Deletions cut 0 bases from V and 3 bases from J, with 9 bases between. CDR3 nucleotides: TGCGCCAGCAGCTTGGGGGCAGGAGCTAATGAAAAACTGTTTTTT. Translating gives CASSLGAGANEKLFF.